This TCR beta chain derives from a study of control samples from healthy donors and cancer patients. The CDR3 sequence is 16 residues long. V was pared by 6 bases and J by 0 bases, with 10 bases of the junction left unmatched. Germline CDR1 MNHNY, CDR2 SVGAGI (reference sequence). Sequencing used immunoSEQ multiplex PCR; TCRdb keeps in-frame clones, though not all of them. The sample has tens of thousands of clones, 75% to 95% seen once. Sequencing input: blood. This TCR was sampled from a woman aged 18-30 years in good health. This chain uses TRBV6-6 with TRBJ1-2; 7 nucleotides line up with TRBD1. CDR3 coding DNA: TGTGCCAGCAGCCGACAGGGCGGAGGGACTAACTATGGCTACACCTTC. Its translation is CASSRQGGGTNYGYTF.